The following is a T cell receptor beta chain sequence with its context. Its antigen is undetermined. Some clones are missing from TCRdb's copy, which holds only in-frame ones; the method was immunoSEQ multiplex PCR. Altogether approximately 61,000 clones are present, around 85% being singletons, with the ten largest covering about 27%. Germline V gives CDR1 SGDLS, CDR2 YYNGEE. V was trimmed by 4 bases and J by 1 base, leaving 11 bases between them. This CDR3 is built from 14 residues. This sample is drawn from a study of T cell responses to AZD1222 COVID-19 vaccine. Study-wide results and limits: Donors were mostly white British, more females; clonal diversity possibly underestimated. Spike regions recognized by vaccine-associated CD4 TCRs spanned the protein, led by 160-218 and 743-854. Baseline antibody screening turned up just a handful of seropositive AZD1222 recipients.

The starting material was peripheral blood, obtained 28 days after the second AZD1222 dose. The chain is built from TRBV9 and TRBJ1-2; possible D gene TRBD1, 6 bases. The receptor's source is an adult who received the AZD1222 COVID-19 vaccine. CDR3 in amino acids: CASSPIGGNYGYTF. The DNA for the CDR3 is TGTGCCAGCAGCCCCATAGGGGGTAACTATGGCTACACCTTC. Drawing the rest from reference TRBV9 and TRBJ1-2, the complete variable domain is DSGVTQTPKHLITATGQRVTLRCSPRSGDLSVYWYQQSLDQGLQFLIQYYNGEERAKGNILERFSAQQFPDLHSELNLSSLELGDSALYFCASSPIGGNYGYTFGSGTRLTVV.